This T cell receptor beta chain was sequenced during a study of T cell responses to AZD1222 COVID-19 vaccine. The germline gives CDR1 MNHEY, CDR2 SMNVEV (reference sequence). The CDR3 is 15 residues long. Trimming cost V 2 bases and J 0 bases, with 8 bases left between them. TCRdb's copy holds only in-frame clones and misses some; the assay was immunoSEQ multiplex PCR. The repertoire holds about 140,000 clones, with around 88% as singletons. The clonotype comes from an adult in good health. Sequencing was performed on peripheral blood, taken on day 0 of AZD1222 vaccination. This sequence joins TRBV27 and TRBJ1-3; D remains unclear. CDR3 bases: TGTGCCAGCAGTTTAACACGAAGCTCTGGAAACACCATATATTTT. Residues: CASSLTRSSGNTIYF.